This TCR beta chain was sequenced during a study of patients and donors after allogeneic stem cell transplantation. One entry per CDR3 protein, called by TCRdb with MiXCR from the RT-PCR reads. The data contain approximately 200,000 distinct CDR3 sequences, around 41% of them seen just once; the ten biggest clones take up around a tenth. The CDR3 contains 13 residues. Germline CDR1 and CDR2: SSHAT and FNYEAQ (reference sequence). V was pared by 7 bases and J by 10 bases, with 7 bases of the junction left unmatched. The chain combines TRBV7-7 with TRBJ1-6, with TRBD1 identical over 7 bases. Material for sequencing was blood, either unsorted or a sorted T cell fraction (not recorded which). The receptor was derived from a human donor who was either an allogeneic HSCT recipient or a stem cell or donor lymphocyte infusion donor (not recorded which). It is not recorded whose cells these are; they may come from a transplant donor. CDR3 residues: CASITGVRSPLHF. In nucleotides, the CDR3 is TGTGCCAGCATCACAGGGGTCAGGTCACCCCTCCACTTT. The whole variable domain, remainder taken from reference TRBV7-7 and TRBJ1-6, is GAGVSQSPRYKVTKRGQDVTLRCDPISSHATLYWYQQALGQGPEFLTYFNYEAQPDKSGLPSDRFSAERPEGSISTLTIQRTEQRDSAMYRCASITGVRSPLHFGNGTRLTVT.